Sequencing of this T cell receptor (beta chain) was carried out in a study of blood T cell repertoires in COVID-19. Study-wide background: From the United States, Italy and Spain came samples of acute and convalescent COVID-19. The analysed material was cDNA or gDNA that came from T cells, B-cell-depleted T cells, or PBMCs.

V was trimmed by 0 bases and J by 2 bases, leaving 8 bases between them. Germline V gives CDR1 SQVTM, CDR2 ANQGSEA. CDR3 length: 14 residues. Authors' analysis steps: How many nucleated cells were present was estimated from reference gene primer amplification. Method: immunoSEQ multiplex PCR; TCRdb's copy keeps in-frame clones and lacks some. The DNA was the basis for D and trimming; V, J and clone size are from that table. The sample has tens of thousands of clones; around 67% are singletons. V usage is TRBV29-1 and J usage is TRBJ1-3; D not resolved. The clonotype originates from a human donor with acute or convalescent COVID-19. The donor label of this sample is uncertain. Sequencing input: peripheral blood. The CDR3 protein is CSVEERRPGNTIYF. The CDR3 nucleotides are TGCAGCGTTGAAGAGCGCAGGCCTGGAAACACCATATATTTT.